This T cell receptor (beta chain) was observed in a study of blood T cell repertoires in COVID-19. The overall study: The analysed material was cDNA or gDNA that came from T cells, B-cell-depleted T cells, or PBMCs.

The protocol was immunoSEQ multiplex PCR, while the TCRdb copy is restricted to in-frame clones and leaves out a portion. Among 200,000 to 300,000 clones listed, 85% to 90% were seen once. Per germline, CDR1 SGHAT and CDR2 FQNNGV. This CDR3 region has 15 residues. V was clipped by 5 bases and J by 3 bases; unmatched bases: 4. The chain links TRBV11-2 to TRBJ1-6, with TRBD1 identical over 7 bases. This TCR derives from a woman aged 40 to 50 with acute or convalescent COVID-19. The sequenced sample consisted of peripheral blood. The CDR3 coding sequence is TGTGCCAGCAGCCTTAACAGGGGCTATAATTCACCCCTCCACTTT. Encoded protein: CASSLNRGYNSPLHF. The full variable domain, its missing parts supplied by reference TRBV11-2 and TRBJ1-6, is EAGVAQSPRYKIIEKRQSVAFWCNPISGHATLYWYQQILGQGPKLLIQFQNNGVVDDSQLPKDRFSAERLKGVDSTLKIQPAKLEDSAVYLCASSLNRGYNSPLHFGNGTRLTVT.